The 19 T cell receptor beta chains listed next were all sequenced from one sample in a study of T cells expressing NK-cell markers. TCRdb re-called the 5' RACE reads and shows each CDR3 protein once, DNA omitted. This sample's table has some 120,000 distinct CDR3 sequences. The sequencing input was blood T cells: a sorted CD56 or NKG2C T cell subset, CD4+ or CD8+ T cells, or bulk PBMC T cells (not recorded which). These receptors came from a woman between 18 and 70 years old in good health.

The V call is TRBV19, the J call TRBJ2-1; lacking DNA, the TRBD2 call made by TCRdb goes unchecked. The CDR3 length is 14 residues. CDR1 is LNHDA, CDR2 SQIVND, per germline (reference sequence). The CDR3 loop is CARFSSGSSYEQFF.

This chain connects TRBV12-3 or TRBV12-4 to TRBJ1-2. There are 14 residues in the CDR3. The CDR3 loop is CASSLLEGAAGYTF.

CDR3 sequence: CSVWGVWGNELSYEQYF. The V gene is TRBV29-1, the J gene TRBJ2-7; no DNA is available, so the TRBD1 call from TCRdb remains unchecked. The CDR3 loop spans 17 amino acids. Germline V gene lookup returns CDR1 SQVTM and CDR2 ANQGSEA.

The chain recombines TRBV7-9 with TRBJ1-1. CDR3 size: 13 residues. Germline V gene lookup returns CDR1 SEHNR and CDR2 FQNEAQ (reference sequence). CDR3 region: CATVDSGSSEAFF.

The rearrangement uses TRBV13 and TRBJ1-5; TCRdb lists TRBD1, though no DNA is available to test this call. The germline V gene has CDR1 PRHDT and CDR2 FYEKMQ (reference sequence). The CDR3 contains 13 residues. The CDR3 sequence is CASSYRVSQPQHF.

This chain links TRBV20-1 with TRBJ1-1. CDR1 DFQATT and CDR2 SNEGSKA come from the germline V gene (reference sequence). The CDR3 sequence is 14 residues long. Here the CDR3 reads CSARDRQGNAEAFF.

The chain joins TRBV3-1 to TRBJ2-3. Per germline, CDR1 LGHDT and CDR2 YNNKEL (reference sequence). The CDR3 contains 12 residues. CDR3 loop: CASSLQTDTQYF.

The chain combines TRBV7-2 with TRBJ2-7; the TRBD2 assignment by TCRdb is unverifiable without DNA. The CDR3 consists of 13 residues. The germline V gene encodes CDR1 SGHTA and CDR2 FQGNSA. The CDR3: CASSLLSGKEQYF.

This chain uses TRBV6-1 with TRBJ2-2; TCRdb outputs TRBD1, but without DNA this stays unchecked. CDR1 is MNHNS and CDR2 is SASEGT in the germline V gene. The CDR3 spans 14 residues. CDR3 sequence: CASRSGTNTGELFF.

The V call is TRBV9, the J call TRBJ1-6. Per the germline V gene, CDR1 is SGDLS and CDR2 is YYNGEE. The CDR3 extends over 14 amino acids. This CDR3 reads CASSAEVSYSPLHF.

The chain recombines TRBV11-2 with TRBJ2-1; no DNA is available, so the TRBD2 call from TCRdb remains unchecked. The CDR3 length is 15 residues. Germline CDR1 is SGHAT and CDR2 is FQNNGV. CDR3: CASSTRSTVEGEQFF.

The chain employs TRBV19 and TRBJ2-5; TCRdb's D call of TRBD2 is untestable without DNA. The CDR3 has 14 residues. Germline loops: CDR1 LNHDA, CDR2 SQIVND (reference sequence). CDR3 protein: CASKTSLGEETQYF.

This clonotype shows up as medium-sized by frequency. J is TRBJ1-1 and V is TRBV25-1; the TCRdb D gene call, TRBD1, has no DNA to confirm it. Germline V CDR1 and CDR2: MGHDK, SYGVNS. The CDR3 length is 15 residues. CDR3 residues: CASSPTGTGDTEAFF.

The V and J genes are TRBV9 and TRBJ2-1; TCRdb returns TRBD1, unconfirmable since there is no DNA. This CDR3 spans 14 amino acids. Germline CDR1 and CDR2: SGDLS and YYNGEE. CDR3 in amino acids: CASSVGGGDNEQFF.

This chain uses TRBV20-1 with TRBJ1-1. This CDR3 is 16 amino acids long. Germline assignment: CDR1 DFQATT and CDR2 SNEGSKA (reference sequence). CDR3 residues: CSADGLGPWMNTEAFF.

The chain couples TRBV4-1 to TRBJ2-5; TCRdb names TRBD1, which stays unverified in the absence of DNA. Germline loops: CDR1 MGHRA, CDR2 YSYEKL. This CDR3 comprises 13 residues. The CDR3 reads CASSQIGAETQYF.

The chain employs TRBV4-3 and TRBJ1-2; TCRdb names TRBD1, which stays unverified in the absence of DNA. The CDR3 runs to 14 residues. In germline, CDR1 is LGHNA, CDR2 YSLEER. CDR3 amino acids: CASSQGRSNYGYTF.

This chain joins TRBV7-2 and TRBJ2-5. Germline lookup yields CDR1 SGHTA and CDR2 FQGNSA. This CDR3 has 15 amino acids. The chain's CDR3 is CASSLALAEQETQYF.

The gene calls are TRBV5-1 and TRBJ2-1; the TCRdb call, TRBD1, lacks DNA for checking. This CDR3 contains 14 residues. CDR1 and CDR2 from the germline V gene are SGHRS and YFSETQ. CDR3 protein: CASSSSTGVDEQFF.